This T cell receptor (beta chain) was found in a study of blood T cell repertoires in COVID-19. Per the study methods: Amplification with reference gene primers provided the estimates of nucleated cell counts. The data were produced by immunoSEQ multiplex PCR, yet TCRdb's version contains in-frame clones alone and is incomplete. Clonal size and the V and J genes are those of that table, whereas D and trimming came from the DNA. The data show approximately 170,000 clones, with roughly four fifths seen just once and approximately 7.7% held by the top ten. The CDR3 is 12 amino acids. V gave up 9 bases and J gave up 5 bases, with 13 bases separating them.

J is TRBJ2-5 and V is TRBV12-3 or TRBV12-4, with D possibly matching TRBD2 (5 bases). The source of this sequence is a man in his forties who had recovered from COVID-19. Source material: peripheral blood. Here the CDR3 reads CASSEVGETQYF. The CDR3 bases are TGTGCCAGTTCGGAGGTGGGGGAGACCCAGTACTTC.